The entry that follows covers one T cell receptor (beta chain) sequence. Its antigen specificity is not known. No clone much larger than this one lies a single base away; base qualities are absent. This entry comes from a study of cytomegalovirus exposure and HLA in healthy donors (TCRdb year 2017). Regarding the complete study: According to an earlier analysis of 450 to 650 of the donors, 150 million to 200 million T cells yielded 117 million unique TCR beta sequences and approximately 300 Gb of sequence data. About 300 gigabases of sequencing data and roughly 90 million unique TCR sequences were included in an early release covering about 600 HLA-typed donors. Of the roughly 400 genotyped donors, roughly 85% fell in the genetic ancestry cluster associated with self-reported Caucasian donors. The aim of the study was to test whether cataloging public T cell receptors could identify signatures of past pathogen exposure. Using immunosequencing, the study profiled T cell repertoires from 666 subjects and related those repertoires to cytomegalovirus serostatus. A separate validation cohort of roughly 120 different subjects was used in addition to the approximately 670-subject first cohort. The study combined high-throughput TCR immunosequencing, statistical association of individual TCRs with disease status, and machine learning to predict cytomegalovirus infection status. A later analysis re-analyzed previously published TCR beta repertoires from roughly 690 donors and added high-resolution HLA genotyping to study TCR occurrence patterns. Rather than using new phenotypic data, the later analysis identified candidate immune exposures from TCR beta sequences and from how often those sequences occurred across donors. An earlier analysis of approximately 500 of the donors applied high-throughput TCR beta sequencing to assess whether each TCR beta V gene segment acted as functional or pseudogenic. Donor age, sex, ethnicity and CMV serostatus were compiled together with the repertoire data. A later genetic analysis used genome-wide SNP genotypes for about 60% of the roughly 700 donors, treating that subset as a discovery cohort. Every discovery cohort repertoire had been produced on one sequencing platform. HLA typing included class I and class II loci at four-digit resolution. Typing coverage differed by locus: A, B, C, DRB1 and DQB1 were typed in roughly 620-630 donors, DQA1 in 500 to 550, DPA1 in 600 to 610, and DPB1 in roughly 470. Roughly 5 DR-DQ haplotypes were treated as single units for association and clustering because of strong linkage in the cohort. On average, roughly 240,000 unique TCR beta nucleotide sequences were sequenced per donor among 300 to 500 genotyped donors of the cohort, with 15% to 20% of those sequences being non-productive. The research as a whole found: According to the authors, the approach could potentially be generalized to other disease states and immunological phenotypes. According to a later analysis, TCR association rates differed among HLA loci, with DRB1 alleles showing the most associated TCRs and HLA-C alleles showing the fewest. A later analysis found that most CMV-associated TCR beta chains appeared HLA-restricted, with HLA associations seemingly driven largely by CMV exposure. A cluster of highly shared sequence variants was judged likely to be a technical artifact of the sequencing pipeline. Sequencing depth was assumed to be roughly uniform across donors in the presence/absence analyses, though that assumption may not hold. Because counts were too low, roughly 16 rarely observed V segments, including chromosome 9 orphons, were excluded from the earlier analysis of roughly 580 of the donors. In the study, 150 to 200 TCR beta chains were listed as associated with cytomegalovirus. Cytomegalovirus status was reported to be diagnosed by the classifier with high specificity and sensitivity in both the original and validation cohorts. Broadly in line with IMGT annotations, most TCR beta V segments showed up in productive rearrangements about 87% or about 30% of the time in an earlier analysis of several hundred of the donors. In a later analysis, some 18,000 TCR beta sequences were associated with specific HLA alleles at a false discovery rate of 0.05. Because HLA typing was unavailable for some donors at each locus, only the typed subset was used in association tests. In a later analysis, HLA-associated TCR beta chains were found to be more clonally expanded and to have lower generation probabilities than equally common non-associated chains. Some IMGT-functional V segments, including TRBV6-2 and TRBV6-3, could not be distinguished by the 87-base-pair reads and were therefore excluded. The only immune exposure information available for the cohort was CMV serostatus. A later analysis reported that several top co-occurrence clusters appeared linked to parvovirus B19, influenza, CMV and Epstein-Barr virus. According to a later genetic analysis, donors in an Asian-associated ancestry cluster had fewer N-insertions in productive TCRs than the approximately 650-donor mean. When HLA alleles, especially DR and DQ, strongly co-occurred, TCR associations were difficult to assign to individual alleles. In this cohort, only TCR beta chains were sequenced, and detectable features were limited by the absence of alpha or paired-chain data. Most TCR sequences were seen in very few donors, while some public TCRs were found in many individuals. A further reported finding was that TCR beta sequences accurately predicted the HLA-A and HLA-B alleles for most subjects in the first cohort. In a later genetic analysis, a missense DCLRE1C variant was associated with V-gene and J-gene trimming of TCR beta chains, and the association was replicated in an independent cohort. Correlated functional status among segregating V segments might reflect linkage disequilibrium, but an unknown experimental factor could not be ruled out. Three of the identified cytomegalovirus-associated TCR beta chains were confirmed in vitro to be specific for cytomegalovirus antigens.

Including the terminal cysteine and phenylalanine, the CDR3 comprises 15 residues. Solely the CDR3 DNA is kept, with 45 bases framed from the first base. Compared with germline, V lacks 6 bases and J lacks 2 bases; bases without a gene match: 9. From a lookup of the germline V gene, CDR1 and CDR2 are KGHSH and LQKENI. The cohort comprised some 730 healthy bone marrow donors. All cohort members were sampled while nominally healthy, although unrecorded immune exposures were likely present. The donor was CMV seropositive and was included in the group of 250 to 350 seropositive cohort members. Every donor gave a peripheral blood sample, and the peripheral blood mononuclear cells from that sample were used for TCR beta sequencing. The Qiagen DNeasy Blood Extraction Kit was used to extract genomic DNA from the blood cell samples. The library relied on the immunoSEQ multiplex PCR assay. For the multiplex PCR, a mixture combining 60 forward primers for TCR Vbeta segments and 13 reverse primers for TCR Jbeta segments was used. Amplification of the CDR3 region of rearranged TCR beta genes was performed with a multiplex PCR assay on genomic DNA. On the Illumina HiSeq System, the amplified TCR beta libraries were sequenced as 87-base-pair reads. Per the authors' processing: A later analysis counted approximately 76 million unique TCR beta chains across the 640 or so repertoires, and some 11 million of these chains were shared by at least two donors. To remove PCR and sequencing errors, raw reads were error-corrected and collapsed into unique sequences using a nearest-neighbor algorithm that merged closely related sequences. To assign V, D and J gene segments, CDR3 sequences were aligned to IMGT reference sequences. For a sequence to be retained, a match of at least six nucleotides to both a V gene segment and a J gene segment was required. A rearrangement was called productive if the CDR3 had no stop codons and remained in frame with V and J, and every other rearrangement was called non-productive. CDR3 was defined by IMGT convention, running from the second conserved V-encoded cysteine to the conserved J-encoded phenylalanine. The earlier analysis of roughly 590 of the donors excluded sequences that lacked an unambiguous match to a single V gene segment. An earlier analysis of over 450 of the donors classified V segments as functional when productive rearrangements were above 56.7% and as segregating when the standard deviation between donors was above 5%. To diagnose cytomegalovirus status from the catalog of TCR beta chain sequences, a statistical classification framework was built. A later analysis assigned V and J genes by comparing TCR nucleotide sequences with IMGT/GENE-DB human TR gene sequences. The TCRdist pipeline was used in a later analysis to assign CDR3 sequences and most-parsimonious VDJ recombination scenarios. A later analysis defined each TCR beta chain by its CDR3 amino acid sequence plus V-gene family, and excluded reads lacking a unique V-gene family. To address suspected cross-contamination and a sequencing artifact, a later analysis removed 592 highly shared, low-generation-probability nucleotide sequences. For each public chain, a later analysis derived a clonal expansion index from normalized ranks of inferred template counts within each repertoire. In a later analysis, generation probabilities were computed with a VDJ recombination model fitted to out-of-frame rearrangements, and the resulting probabilities were checked against IGoR. Hypergeometric tests were used in a later analysis to score TCR-TCR, TCR-HLA and TCR-CMV co-occurrence, with a repertoire-size bias correction applied to the TCR pairs. In a later analysis, false discovery rates were estimated by permuting HLA or CMV assignments 20 times. In a later analysis, co-occurring TCRs were grouped with DBSCAN, and TCRdist sequence similarity was added when clustering was performed within HLA-allele-positive subsets. Co-occurrence clustering excluded repertoires with fewer than 30,000 or more than 120,000 public chains, plus five with anomalous nucleotide sharing. TCRdb provides this immuneACCESS table in a form limited to in-frame rearrangements. Some clones are lacking; in checked studies, under half of them reflect an unresolved V gene, and why the rest are absent is not known. That table gives V, J and clone size, and the DNA gave D and trimming. The sample contains 110,000 or so clones, roughly 80% of them found a single time. Over 7% of the sample rests with the top ten.

The sample consisted of PBMCs. The sequence was collected from a woman in her 50s in good health and CMV-seropositive. The chain is assembled from TRBV18 and TRBJ2-7, and 8 bases in between align with TRBD1. The DNA is TGTGCCAGCTCGTCTACCGGGACAGGACCCTACGAGCAGTACTTC. Translation gives CASSSTGTGPYEQYF. The full variable domain, completed from the reference TRBV18 and TRBJ2-7 proteins outside the CDR3, reads NAGVMQNPRHLVRRRGQEARLRCSPMKGHSHVYWYRQLPEEGLKFMVYLQKENIIDESGMPKERFSAEFPKEGPSILRIQQVVRGDSAAYFCASSSTGTGPYEQYFGPGTRLTVT.